The clone carrying this T cell receptor (beta chain) was recorded at least ten times. Its specificity is unknown. TCRdb processed the RT-PCR reads anew with MiXCR; each CDR3 protein has one entry. Among more than 600,000 distinct CDR3 sequences listed, roughly 18% were seen once. The data derive from a study of response to subunit inactivated influenza vaccine. Overall study findings and caveats: There was a suggestion from the authors that each seasonal influenza vaccination recruits few new T cells.

V shed 3 bases and J 4 bases; nucleotides not matched to a gene: 4. Germline CDR1 reads SQVTM; CDR2 reads ANQGSEA. This CDR3 has 14 amino acids. The sequence was collected from a man in his fifties or sixties who received an inactivated influenza vaccine. The source was PBMCs from blood, collected 4 to 6 days after vaccination. The chain uses TRBV29-1 and TRBJ2-1; 9 bases fit TRBD2. This chain's CDR3 is CSVDAGGKYNEQFF. CDR3 DNA: TGCAGCGTTGACGCGGGAGGGAAATACAATGAGCAGTTCTTC.